In its sample, the clone carrying this TCR beta chain was seen many times. The antigen is unknown. The V gene's germline CDR1 is SEHNR and CDR2 FQNEAQ (reference sequence). This CDR3 comprises 14 residues. V was cut by 2 bases and J by 6 bases, with 12 bases left in between. These data are taken from a study of regulatory T cells in long-lasting Graves disease. Study information: Graves' patients with a new diagnosis had received antithyroid drugs under 3 months.

Libraries of TCR beta came from iRepertoire HTBI primers plus Arm-PCR of CDR3 regions. TCRdb redid the calling of the multiplex PCR reads with MiXCR, one entry per CDR3 protein. Of over 200,000 distinct CDR3 sequences in the sample, approximately 16% were seen once. The study's findings and limits: It was possible that the small sample size reduced accuracy. Not thyroid tissue but only peripheral blood was studied. Persistent disease was characterized by preferential usage of TRBV28, TRBJ1-2 and TRBJ2-5.

Time point noted: newly diagnosed GD, antithyroid drugs for less than 3 months. RNA isolated from PBMCs was used to make the TCR library. Source: peripheral blood mononuclear cells (PBMCs), taken at new diagnosis, from a patient treated with antithyroid drugs. V is TRBV7-9 and J is TRBJ2-3; no clear D gene. The sequence was obtained from a female donor with Graves disease. This CDR3 is CASSLSRQGDTQYF. The CDR3 coding sequence is TGTGCCAGCAGCTTAAGTCGGCAAGGGGATACGCAGTATTTT.